Listed here are 32 T cell receptor beta chains from one sample, sequenced in a study of molecular identifiers for immune sequencing clone quantification. TCRdb independently ran MiXCR on the PCR reads; one entry per CDR3 protein. There are about 320,000 distinct CDR3 sequences in the sample; 20% to 25% occur only once, and approximately 0.85% lies in the top ten. Specimen: naive CD8+ T cells from blood, with Jurkat cell RNA spiked in. The subset is: FACS-sorted CD8+CD4-CCR7+CD45RA+ naive T cells. The receptors derive from a human donor in good health. Some libraries in this study had Jurkat cell RNA spiked in.

This clonotype was picked up many times. V is TRBV7-2 and J is TRBJ2-3, with TRBD1 matching 7 bases. This CDR3 comprises 17 residues. The germline V gene encodes CDR1 SGHTA and CDR2 FQGNSA. After removal of 1 base from V and 2 bases from J, the junction contained 9 bases not matched to a gene. The CDR3 region has the DNA TGTGCCAGCAGCTTAGTCGCCGACAGGGACGACACAGATACGCAGTATTTT. It encodes CASSLVADRDDTDTQYF.

This clonotype was recorded many times. The chain uses TRBV19 and TRBJ1-2; maybe TRBD1 (5 bases). Per the germline V gene, CDR1 is LNHDA and CDR2 is SQIVND (reference sequence). The CDR3 is made up of 12 amino acids. V was shortened by 9 bases and J by 1 base, with 9 bases between the two germline ends. The CDR3 DNA is TGTGCCAGCCAGAGGGGTAACTATGGCTACACCTTC. Translated: CASQRGNYGYTF. The full variable domain, completed using reference TRBV19 and TRBJ1-2, is DGGITQSPKYLFRKEGQNVTLSCEQNLNHDAMYWYRQDPGQGLRLIYYSQIVNDFQKGDIAEGYSVSREKKESFPLTVTSAQKNPTAFYLCASQRGNYGYTFGSGTRLTVV.

This rearrangement joins TRBV28 to TRBJ2-1; a weak D match, TRBD2 (6 bases). CDR3 length: 17 residues. CDR1 MDHEN and CDR2 SYDVKM come from the germline V gene. Trimming left V 7 bases short and J 4 bases short, with 23 bases between. The CDR3 DNA sequence: TGTGCCAGCACCCTGCCCCATTCTAGCGAATTTTACAATGAGCAGTTCTTC. It translates to CASTLPHSSEFYNEQFF.

There are many counts of this clonotype. The genes are TRBV29-1 and TRBJ2-1; 11 positions agree with TRBD1. Per the germline V gene, CDR1 is SQVTM and CDR2 is ANQGSEA. V lost 7 bases and J lost 8; bases outside the gene matches: 13. The CDR3 has 15 residues. The DNA of the CDR3 is TGCAGCGCTCCCCGGGGGGGGACAGGGGGTCATGAGCAGTTCTTC. Its protein product is CSAPRGGTGGHEQFF.

This clonotype was picked up a small number of times. The chain couples TRBV12-3 or TRBV12-4 to TRBJ1-2; D is ambiguous. The CDR3 spans 14 residues. V lost 2 bases and J lost 0, with 7 bases in between. The CDR3, as DNA: TGTGCCAGCAGTTTAACACTAGCTAACTATGGCTACACCTTC. This gives the protein CASSLTLANYGYTF.

This clonotype was counted ten times or more. V gene TRBV7-9 combines with J gene TRBJ1-1; D is uncertain. The CDR3 has 13 residues. Germline CDR1 and CDR2: SEHNR and FQNEAQ (reference sequence). V gave up 1 base and J gave up 0 bases, with 3 bases separating them. As DNA, the CDR3 is TGTGCCAGCAGCTTAGATGTGAACACTGAAGCTTTCTTT. Translation: CASSLDVNTEAFF.

The chain uses TRBV28 and TRBJ2-2; 7 bases are a match to TRBD2. V gave up 8 bases and J gave up 2 bases; unmatched junction bases: 2. Germline CDR1 reads MDHEN; CDR2 reads SYDVKM. The CDR3 runs to 13 residues. CDR3 region: CASGGRNTGELFF. The CDR3 DNA follows: TGTGCCAGCGGCGGGAGAAACACCGGGGAGCTGTTTTTT.

This clonotype was recorded many times. The rearrangement links TRBV29-1 to TRBJ1-1, with 7 positions matching TRBD1. Germline lookup yields CDR1 SQVTM and CDR2 ANQGSEA. The CDR3 contains 12 residues. The trim removed 6 bases at V and 8 bases at J, leaving 9 bases unmatched. CDR3 amino acids: CSVGVAGGEAFF. CDR3 bases: TGCAGCGTGGGGGTGGCAGGGGGGGAAGCTTTCTTT.

Remarks on this clonotype: At one of its ends the junction is not consistent with the germline gene, which may arise from a read error. The rearrangement links TRBV12-3 or TRBV12-4 to TRBJ2-1, with D hard to call. The CDR3 totals 12 residues. CDR3 in amino acids: CASSPDEDEQSF. CDR3 bases: TGTGCCAGCAGTCCAGACGAGGATGAGCAGTCCTTC.

As concerns this clonotype: With a much larger clone just one base away, this may be a read error. The genes are TRBV20-1 and TRBJ1-4; tentative D call: TRBD1 (6 bases). CDR1 and CDR2 (germline): DFQATT, SNEGSKA (reference sequence). The CDR3 extends over 14 amino acids. V lost 1 base and J 6 bases, leaving 12 bases between the germline ends. The CDR3, as DNA: TGCAGTGCTAGAGTCGTACAGGGTGATGAAAAACTGTTTTTT. It translates to CSARVVQGDEKLFF.

There are many counts of this clonotype. Written as DNA, the CDR3 is TGTGCCACCAGCAGATATCCCCCCGGGACAGGGACAGATACGCAGTATTTT. Its protein is CATSRYPPGTGTDTQYF. V usage is TRBV15 and J usage is TRBJ2-3; 9 bases align to TRBD1. This CDR3 has 17 amino acids. V lost 2 bases and J lost 3; bases outside the gene matches: 9. The germline V gene has CDR1 LNHNV and CDR2 YYDKDF (reference sequence). The variable domain in full, completed from reference TRBV15 and TRBJ2-3, reads DAMVIQNPRYQVTQFGKPVTLSCSQTLNHNVMYWYQQKSSQAPKLLFHYYDKDFNNEADTPDNFQSRRPNTSFCFLDIRSPGLGDTAMYLCATSRYPPGTGTDTQYFGPGTRLTVL.

This clonotype appeared many times. V usage is TRBV11-2 and J usage is TRBJ2-1; D uncertain. With 2 bases removed from V and 6 bases from J, the gap between germline ends came to 11 bases. Germline V gene lookup returns CDR1 SGHAT and CDR2 FQNNGV. CDR3 length: 14 amino acids. CDR3 protein: CASSLNAPGNEQFF. The CDR3 DNA follows: TGTGCCAGCAGCTTAAATGCTCCGGGCAATGAGCAGTTCTTC.

This clonotype was counted at least ten times. This sequence joins TRBV5-6 and TRBJ2-3, with D tentatively TRBD2 (5 bases). CDR3 length equals 15 residues. Trimming left V 4 bases short and J 2 bases short, with 14 bases between. In germline, CDR1 is SGHDT, CDR2 YYEEEE. CDR3 amino acids: CASSVREGYTDTQYF. The CDR3 region has the DNA TGTGCCAGCAGCGTGAGGGAAGGCTACACAGATACGCAGTATTTT.

The gene calls are TRBV11-2 and TRBJ2-3; 7 bases align to TRBD2. V was pared by 5 bases and J by 2 bases, with 13 bases of the junction left unmatched. The CDR3 extends over 17 amino acids. Germline V lookup: CDR1 SGHAT, CDR2 FQNNGV. DNA for the CDR3: TGTGCCAGCAGCCCTAGCGGTGGGGGAGCTATCACAGATACGCAGTATTTT. As protein: CASSPSGGGAITDTQYF.

Regarding this clonotype: A single base separates this from a much larger clone, so it may be a read error. The chain joins TRBV6-5 to TRBJ2-1; D is undetermined. The germline V gene encodes CDR1 MNHEY and CDR2 SVGAGI. The CDR3 sequence is 16 residues long. For the CDR3, the DNA is TGTGCCAGCAGTTCTTTAGACCATAACCCACCCAATAAGCAGTTCTTC. Its translation: CASSSLDHNPPNKQFF.

This clonotype was observed at least ten times. V is TRBV12-3 or TRBV12-4 and J is TRBJ2-3; 8 positions match TRBD1. This CDR3 is 17 amino acids long. V shed 4 bases and J 5 bases; nucleotides not matched to a gene: 14. The CDR3 DNA sequence: TGTGCCAGCAGTTATCTCTTTGCGACAGGGGAAGGAGATACGCAGTATTTT. Translated: CASSYLFATGEGDTQYF.

The count of this clonotype is one. Since a much larger clone is just one base distant, this may be a read error. The V call is TRBV7-9, the J call TRBJ2-7, with 7 nucleotides matching TRBD1. The CDR3 runs 16 residues. Germline V gene sequence: CDR1 SEHNR, CDR2 FQNEAQ (reference sequence). CDR3 coding DNA: TGTGCCTGCAGCTTAGCGCCCACAGGGGACCGCTACGAGCAGTACTTC. Amino acid sequence: CACSLAPTGDRYEQYF.

This clonotype was counted ten times or more. V gene TRBV23-1 combines with J gene TRBJ1-6, with 7 bases lining up with TRBD1. TRBV23-1 is marked as an open reading frame, function uncertain. The CDR3 extends over 17 amino acids. The V segment lost 0 bases and the J segment 4 bases; nucleotides outside the gene matches: 6. The CDR3 region is CASSQSRTGLYNSPLHF. The DNA for the CDR3 is TGCGCCAGCAGTCAATCGCGGACAGGTCTATATAATTCACCCCTCCACTTT.

Concerning this clonotype: A much larger clonotype is one base distant, so this may be a read error. The J gene is TRBJ2-5, the V gene TRBV12-3 or TRBV12-4; 10 positions agree with TRBD2. The CDR3 is made up of 15 amino acids. V shed 5 bases, J shed 4 bases, and the junction held 7 bases outside the gene matches. For the CDR3, the DNA is TGTGCCAGCAGTGCAAGCGGGAGGGCCGGAGAGACCCAGTACTTC. It specifies CASSASGRAGETQYF.

In its sample, this clonotype was seen many times. The chain is built from TRBV29-1 and TRBJ2-3; TRBD2 agrees at 7 bases. From germline, CDR1 is SQVTM and CDR2 ANQGSEA. CDR3 length equals 18 residues. Unmatched junction bases numbered 16, after V lost 0 bases and J lost 4 bases. Here the CDR3 reads CSVEDLMWEGPLSDTQYF. CDR3 DNA sequence: TGCAGCGTTGAAGATCTGATGTGGGAGGGCCCGCTTTCAGATACGCAGTATTTT.

This clonotype was found many times. J is TRBJ2-1 and V is TRBV6-5; TRBD2 agrees at 7 bases. The CDR3 consists of 14 residues. Germline V gene sequence: CDR1 MNHEY, CDR2 SVGAGI. V shed 0 bases and J 10 bases; nucleotides not matched to a gene: 6. Here the CDR3 reads CASSYSIAGEEQFF. Here the CDR3 DNA reads TGTGCCAGCAGTTACTCGATCGCGGGGGAGGAGCAGTTCTTC.

Many counts were recorded for this clonotype. J is TRBJ2-7 and V is TRBV6-1, with no clear D. Trimming removed 6 bases at V and 5 bases at J, with 11 bases between. The CDR3 is 12 residues long. Germline CDR1 MNHNS, CDR2 SASEGT. CDR3 loop: CASRATVDEQYF. DNA of the CDR3: TGTGCCAGCAGGGCTACGGTGGACGAGCAGTACTTC.

Comment on this clonotype: The CDR3 does not close with the conserved phenylalanine or tryptophan, likely indicating a read error. V gene TRBV6-5 combines with J gene TRBJ2-3; no reliable D call. Germline V gives CDR1 MNHEY, CDR2 SVGAGI. The CDR3 has 13 amino acids. V lost 2 bases to trimming and J lost 3 bases, with 6 bases between them. DNA for the CDR3: TGTGCCAGCAGTTACGTGGCGACAGATACGCAGTATTCT. This codes for CASSYVATDTQYS.

This clonotype has a handful of counts. The chain is built from TRBV6-7 and TRBJ1-6, with 8 bases aligning to TRBD1. TRBV6-7 carries the ORF label, with uncertain function. J was trimmed by 10 bases and V by 7 bases; bases with no gene match: 12. The length of the CDR3 is 15 residues. The CDR3 sequence is CASTPGRGLNSPLHF. DNA for the CDR3: TGTGCCAGCACCCCGGGCAGGGGGCTTAACTCACCCCTCCACTTT.

This clonotype was seen only a few times. This sequence joins TRBV2 and TRBJ2-2, with D possibly being TRBD1 or TRBD2 (6 bases each). Per the germline V gene, CDR1 is SNHLY and CDR2 is FYNNEI. Between the trimmed V and J ends, which lost 8 bases and 6 bases, there was a span of 22 bases. This CDR3 spans 16 amino acids. The CDR3 region is CASYPLGGESAGELFF. CDR3 bases: TGTGCCAGCTACCCGTTGGGGGGCGAGTCTGCCGGGGAGCTGTTTTTT.

This clonotype was seen a handful of times. The chain combines TRBV11-3 with TRBJ2-1; 8 bases fit TRBD2. Trimming at V came to 4 bases and at J to 2 bases, leaving 4 bases not matched to a gene. Per the germline V gene, CDR1 is SGHNT and CDR2 is YENEEA. CDR3 length: 15 residues. The CDR3 is CASSSRTSPYNEQFF. The CDR3 coding sequence is TGTGCCAGCAGCTCACGGACTAGCCCCTACAATGAGCAGTTCTTC. Based on the CDR3 plus reference TRBV11-3 and TRBJ2-1, the full variable domain is EAGVVQSPRYKIIEKKQPVAFWCNPISGHNTLYWYLQNLGQGPELLIRYENEEAVDDSQLPKDRFSAERLKGVDSTLKIQPAELGDSAVYLCASSSRTSPYNEQFFGPGTRLTVL.

This sequence joins TRBV9 and TRBJ2-5; D not resolved. V was clipped by 3 bases and J by 1 base, with 10 bases between them. Germline V gene sequence: CDR1 SGDLS, CDR2 YYNGEE. This CDR3 is 14 amino acids long. In DNA, the CDR3 is TGTGCCAGCAGCGAGAGGCTGCCCCAAGAGACCCAGTACTTC. It codes for CASSERLPQETQYF.

The V call is TRBV6-2 or TRBV6-3, the J call TRBJ1-5; 7 bases map to TRBD1. With V trimmed by 4 bases and J by 7 bases, 10 bases remained unmatched. The CDR3 consists of 15 residues. Looked up from germline, CDR1 is MNHEY and CDR2 is SVGEGT. The CDR3 sequence: CASSLGTVIWQPQHF. Here the CDR3 DNA reads TGTGCCAGCAGTTTAGGGACAGTGATTTGGCAGCCCCAGCATTTT.

With regard to this clonotype: A read error may account for a junction end that differs from germline. This rearrangement joins TRBV27 to TRBJ2-6, with a weak D call TRBD1 (5 bases). The germline CDR1 and CDR2 sequences are MNHEY and SMNVEV (reference sequence). The CDR3 sequence is 13 residues long. Here the CDR3 reads CASRGLGTNVLTF. CDR3 coding DNA: TGTGCCAGCAGGGGGCTTGGGACCAACGTCCTGACTTTC.

The chain recombines TRBV6-5 with TRBJ2-3, with a weak D call TRBD2 (6 bases). The V end lost 0 bases, the J end lost 5 bases, and 9 bases lay between the germline ends. Germline CDR1 is MNHEY and CDR2 is SVGAGI. There are 14 residues in the CDR3. The CDR3, as DNA: TGTGCCAGCAGTTACTCGCACGGGGGAGATACGCAGTATTTT. Residues: CASSYSHGGDTQYF.

Notes on this clonotype: This could be a read error, since a much larger clone is one nucleotide away. This rearrangement joins TRBV23-1 to TRBJ1-5, with 7 bases that match TRBD1. TRBV23-1 is recorded as an ORF, its role being uncertain. The CDR3 length is 16 residues. The CDR3 here is CASVFWDSHSNQPPHF. CDR3 bases: TGCGCCAGCGTATTCTGGGACAGCCATAGCAATCAGCCCCCGCATTTT.

This clonotype was observed many times. The genes are TRBV27 and TRBJ1-2; D remains ambiguous. Germline values: CDR1 MNHEY, CDR2 SMNVEV (reference sequence). The V and J ends lost 0 bases and 7 bases respectively, with 9 bases between them. This CDR3 is built from 13 residues. The CDR3: CASSLSPFSGYTF. CDR3 DNA: TGTGCCAGCAGTTTATCACCATTTTCTGGCTACACCTTC.